The sample holds many counts of the clone carrying this T cell receptor beta chain. Its antigen is unidentified. The CDR3 consists of 15 residues. Germline V gene lookup returns CDR1 SGHNT and CDR2 YYREEE (reference sequence). Trimming took off 4 bases at V and 0 bases at J, with 11 bases between the two ends. This specimen belongs to a study of human T cells and chemical hapten exposure. About the research overall: A 2 cm by 2 cm inner upper arm patch received 2% DPC for sensitization. A mostly female patient group had alopecia areata, totalis or universalis. Overall study findings and caveats: Patch test score was positively correlated with the counts of PT1 expanded TCRs.

Regarding time point: patch test 1, 2 weeks after DPC sensitization. Treatment indicated: therapeutic diphenylcyclopropenone sensitization with weekly scalp DPC. The study drew its donors from alopecia patients who were 18 to 70 years old and suitable for DPC. TCRdb ran MiXCR on the RACE reads and lists one entry per CDR3 protein. The table has tens of thousands of distinct CDR3 sequences, 10% seen once. The chain is built from TRBV5-4 and TRBJ2-1, with D possibly matching TRBD1 (5 bases). The sequence was obtained from a woman aged 45-65 years with alopecia areata. Some clones in this sample may be carry-over from other donors' samples. Source: whole blood, taken in connection with sensitization to the hapten diphenylcyclopropenone (DPC). CDR3 sequence reads: CASSPTGASYNEQFF. The DNA for the CDR3 is TGTGCCAGCAGCCCCACAGGCGCCTCCTACAATGAGCAGTTCTTC. Complete variable domain (other parts from reference TRBV5-4 and TRBJ2-1): ETGVTQSPTHLIKTRGQQVTLRCSSQSGHNTVSWYQQALGQGPQFIFQYYREEENGRGNFPPRFSGLQFPNYSSELNVNALELDDSALYLCASSPTGASYNEQFFGPGTRLTVL.